Shown below are 15 T cell receptor beta chains from a single sample sequenced in a study of pediatric ulcerative colitis. The method was immunoSEQ multiplex PCR; TCRdb's version includes in-frame clones alone and lacks a portion of them. Among tens of thousands of clones listed, roughly 82% were seen once. During colonoscopy, one to two rectal pinch biopsies were collected. Sequences were obtained from gut tissue. These receptors were collected from a boy younger than 18 with severe ulcerative colitis.

The genes are TRBV11-2 and TRBJ2-3, with 7 bases aligning to TRBD2. Germline V gene lookup returns CDR1 SGHAT and CDR2 FQNNGV. V was pared by 1 base and J by 3 bases, with 7 bases of the junction left unmatched. The CDR3 covers 16 residues. The CDR3 DNA reads as TGTGCCAGCAGCTTAGTTGACCCCGGGGGGACAGATACGCAGTATTTT. It encodes CASSLVDPGGTDTQYF. Looking up the rest from reference TRBV11-2 and TRBJ2-3 gives the full variable domain: EAGVAQSPRYKIIEKRQSVAFWCNPISGHATLYWYQQILGQGPKLLIQFQNNGVVDDSQLPKDRFSAERLKGVDSTLKIQPAKLEDSAVYLCASSLVDPGGTDTQYFGPGTRLTVL.

Details on this clone: Here the CDR3 omits its conserved ending phenylalanine or tryptophan, so a read error is the likely source. V is TRBV19 and J is TRBJ1-6; 9 nucleotides line up with TRBD1. Germline V gene lookup returns CDR1 LNHDA and CDR2 SQIVND (reference sequence). There are 14 residues in the CDR3. With 4 bases clipped from V and 8 bases from J, the junction kept 3 bases outside the gene matches. CDR3: CASSSGQGYSPLHL. For the CDR3, the DNA is TGTGCCAGTAGTAGTGGACAGGGGTATTCACCCCTCCACCTT.

The table lists this clone with a few counts. The chain has TRBV27 and TRBJ1-2; D remains ambiguous. Trimming cost V 6 bases and J 4 bases, with 6 bases left between them. Germline V lookup: CDR1 MNHEY, CDR2 SMNVEV (reference sequence). The CDR3 has 11 amino acids. CDR3 amino acids: CASSQGYGYTF. CDR3 coding DNA: TGTGCCAGCAGCCAAGGCTATGGCTACACCTTC.

The chain recombines TRBV2 with TRBJ2-1; D is undetermined. The CDR3 is 13 amino acids. The germline V gene encodes CDR1 SNHLY and CDR2 FYNNEI. With 7 bases removed from V and 0 bases from J, the gap between germline ends came to 7 bases. The CDR3 loop is CASKRLSYNEQFF. The DNA of the CDR3 is TGTGCCAGCAAGAGACTCTCCTACAATGAGCAGTTCTTC.

The count of this clone is one. This rearrangement joins TRBV28 to TRBJ1-5; TRBD1 matches at 9 bases. Germline CDR1 reads MDHEN; CDR2 reads SYDVKM. The ends lost 2 bases at V and 5 bases at J; junction bases unmatched: 7. CDR3 length equals 16 residues. In nucleotides, the CDR3 is TGTGCCAGCAGTTTAGAGGGACAGGGCTACTATCAGCCCCAGCATTTT. It codes for CASSLEGQGYYQPQHF.

CDR3 DNA: TGTGCCAGCAGCGGCCTGACAGGCCAGAGTGGCTACACCTTC. This encodes CASSGLTGQSGYTF. This sequence joins TRBV9 and TRBJ1-2; possibly TRBD1 for D (6 bases). The CDR3 runs to 14 residues. Trimming removed 3 bases at V and 7 bases at J, with 16 bases between. The germline CDR1 and CDR2 sequences are SGDLS and YYNGEE.

The genes are TRBV19 and TRBJ2-4; D not certain. Germline V gene lookup returns CDR1 LNHDA and CDR2 SQIVND (reference sequence). This CDR3 spans 14 amino acids. Trimming removed 5 bases at V and 6 bases at J, with 14 bases between. The DNA of the CDR3 is TGTGCCAGTAGTCAAAGTGGTAACTTAAACATTCAGTACTTC. Encoded protein: CASSQSGNLNIQYF.

The chain recombines TRBV7-9 with TRBJ1-1; 7 positions agree with TRBD1. Germline loops: CDR1 SEHNR, CDR2 FQNEAQ (reference sequence). J lost 3 bases, V lost 5 bases, and 6 bases had no gene match. This CDR3 is 14 amino acids long. This chain's CDR3 is CASSPWTGDTEAFF. CDR3 in DNA: TGTGCCAGCAGCCCGTGGACAGGTGACACTGAAGCTTTCTTT.

The chain carries TRBV5-1 and TRBJ1-1; D is unclear. CDR1 and CDR2 (germline): SGHRS, YFSETQ. CDR3 length equals 14 residues. V was clipped by 1 base and J by 1 base, with 8 bases between them. CDR3 protein: CASSLLSGNTEAFF. CDR3 DNA: TGCGCCAGCAGCTTGCTTTCAGGGAACACTGAAGCTTTCTTT.

The chain is built from TRBV28 and TRBJ1-3; no clear D. The CDR3 is made up of 14 amino acids. V was shortened by 7 bases and J by 6 bases, with 16 bases between the two germline ends. Germline V gives CDR1 MDHEN, CDR2 SYDVKM. This chain's CDR3 is CASTLGRLKNTIYF. The DNA of the CDR3 is TGTGCCAGCACCCTCGGACGCCTTAAAAACACCATATATTTT.

The chain is built from TRBV2 and TRBJ2-7; TRBD1 matches 9 bases. Trimming took 8 bases from V and 4 from J; bases not matched to a gene: 9. The CDR3 length is 14 residues. CDR1 SNHLY and CDR2 FYNNEI come from the germline V gene. The CDR3 spells CASRSETGGYEQYF. CDR3 nucleotide sequence: TGTGCCAGCCGATCCGAGACAGGGGGGTACGAGCAGTACTTC. Full variable domain (rest looked up from reference TRBV2 and TRBJ2-7): EPEVTQTPSHQVTQMGQEVILRCVPISNHLYFYWYRQILGQKVEFLVSFYNNEISEKSEIFDDQFSVERPDGSNFTLKIRSTKLEDSAMYFCASRSETGGYEQYFGPGTRLTVT.

This clone rates as medium-sized. In DNA form, the CDR3 reads TGCGCCAGCAGCTTGTCTGCGAAGGACGAGCAGTACTTC. Translated: CASSLSAKDEQYF. The rearrangement links TRBV5-1 to TRBJ2-7; D not certain. In germline, CDR1 is SGHRS, CDR2 YFSETQ. Trimming took 1 base from V and 5 from J, leaving 10 bases between them. CDR3 size: 13 residues.

The chain carries TRBV25-1 and TRBJ1-2; D is perhaps TRBD1 (5 bases). CDR1 and CDR2 (germline): MGHDK, SYGVNS. CDR3 length: 16 amino acids. The germline V and J ends were trimmed by 2 bases and 1 base, with 14 bases remaining between them. CDR3 sequence reads: CASSEAGAGHNYGYTF. The CDR3 region has the DNA TGTGCCAGCAGTGAAGCCGGGGCAGGCCATAACTATGGCTACACCTTC.

This clone is medium-sized in the sample. This chain uses TRBV28 with TRBJ1-6; no reliable D call. Germline loops: CDR1 MDHEN, CDR2 SYDVKM. Deletions cut 4 bases from V and 0 bases from J, with 25 bases between. The CDR3 runs to 21 residues. The CDR3 reads CASSSLPGRTPIHSYNSPLHF. CDR3 coding DNA: TGTGCCAGCAGTTCCCTCCCGGGCAGGACCCCAATTCACTCCTATAATTCACCCCTCCACTTT.

J is TRBJ2-2 and V is TRBV9; D gene unclear. The CDR3 has 13 amino acids. Per the germline V gene, CDR1 is SGDLS and CDR2 is YYNGEE. V was pared by 5 bases and J by 6 bases, with 11 bases between. The CDR3 DNA is TGTGCCAGCAGAGACCTAGGGTCCGGGGAGCTGTTTTTT. Amino acid sequence: CASRDLGSGELFF.